Sequencing of this TCR beta chain was carried out in a study of OX40 agonist ivuxolimab in advanced cancers. Looking at the study overall: Patients got intravenous ivuxolimab at 0.01 to 10 mg/kg every 2 weeks. Prior checkpoint blockade (anti-PD-1, anti-PD-L1 or anti-CTLA-4) was permitted; 35% to 50% had it. Those enrolled were approximately 87% male, with a mean age of approximately 60 years and ages from roughly 20 to 85.

TCRdb's copy holds only in-frame clones and misses some; the assay was immunoSEQ multiplex PCR. Among more than 65,000 clones, roughly 84% were seen once, and the ten largest hold roughly a sixth. Samples of blood were obtained at baseline, on cycle 4 day 1, and on cycle 7 day 1. V trimming: 5 bases; J trimming: 8 bases; junction bases outside the gene matches: 11. CDR1 and CDR2 from the germline V gene are SGHTA and FQGNSA. The CDR3 is 15 residues long. The origin of this receptor is an adult with an advanced solid tumor such as melanoma, head and neck, liver or kidney cancer. The chain uses TRBV7-2 and TRBJ1-4, with TRBD1 identical over 7 bases. Here the sequenced sample was CD4+ or CD8+ T cells sorted from blood, taken in a trial of the OX40 agonist ivuxolimab. The CDR3 loop reads CASSPQGGNPEKLFF. Written as DNA, the CDR3 is TGTGCCAGCAGCCCCCAGGGGGGCAACCCAGAAAAACTGTTTTTT.